The clone carrying this T cell receptor (beta chain) was picked up a small number of times. Its antigen remains unknown. MiXCR, run by TCRdb on the reads, gives a single entry per CDR3 protein. The repertoire consists of 900,000 to 950,000 distinct CDR3 sequences, with less than 40% occurring once and the leading ten covering over 11%. The data were taken from a study of T cell repertoires in cytomegalovirus infection. Whole-study results and caveats: HLA-C-restricted TCR beta clonotypes specific for CMV led the ex vivo response.

The CDR3 is 13 amino acids. Germline V gene lookup returns CDR1 PRHDT and CDR2 FYEKMQ (reference sequence). Trimming cost V 5 bases and J 8 bases, with 14 bases left between them. The chain links TRBV13 to TRBJ2-3, with D perhaps matching TRBD1 or TRBD2 (5 bases each). This clonotype was sampled from a human donor in good health (CMV status not recorded). Some clones in this sample may be carry-over from other donors' samples. The material sequenced was cultured CD8+ T cells from PBMCs, taken from culture after CMV antigen stimulation. CDR3 region: CASSHGTAGTQYF. The CDR3 bases are TGTGCCAGCAGCCACGGGACGGCCGGTACGCAGTATTTT.